This T cell receptor beta chain emerged from a study of brain T cells in children with intractable seizures (dated by TCRdb to about 2021). As for the study more broadly: Resected brain tissue from 53 pediatric epilepsy surgery cases was first screened for immune gene transcripts using a NanoString immunology panel. Among the approximately 12 selected surgery cases, eight also had pre-surgery blood sequenced, leaving four with brain tissue only. What the research found in general, with its limitations: Because pre- and post-surgery blood were sequenced to different depths, clones absent from the pre-surgery sample may reflect undersampling. The patients' HCMV serostatus was not known, and viral specificity was inferred solely from CDR3 sequence similarity.

Explained via the paper, the time point label denotes: blood from clinic visit 5 months post-surgery; TSC patient then seizure free. The surgery cases that showed the highest brain T cell transcript signatures were chosen for TCR beta chain sequencing of brain tissue, and of blood when it was available. Patients had been treated with at least one anti-epileptic drug before surgery. TCR-sequenced patients were children with drug-resistant epilepsy due to tuberous sclerosis complex, focal cortical dysplasia, Rasmussen encephalitis or hemimegalencephaly. Bulk genomic DNA was isolated from unsorted brain tissue and whole blood using the Monarch genomic DNA purification kit. Notes on this clone: Its target antigen remains unknown. No per-base quality is available; no much larger clone lies one base away.

The immunoSEQ assay was applied to genomic DNA to generate the TCR beta chain sequences. On the authors' methods: CDR3 sequences that did not begin with the conserved framework cysteine at position 104 were removed manually. To get clonality, the normalized Shannon's Diversity Index was subtracted from one, giving values from 0 (maximal diversity) to 1 (oligoclonal). Chi-squared comparison-of-proportions tests were used to check whether the frequency of the same CDR3 differed between samples, for example brain versus blood. Public clonotypes were identified by searching immuneACCESS, and similarity to known antiviral clonotypes was assessed with the VDJdb browser. Here the immuneACCESS table is served through TCRdb, limited to in-frame sequences with V and J called. Missing clones are a known gap in these copies; in checked studies unresolved V genes cover under half, and the rest lacks a known reason. V and J calls and clone size are copied from that table; D and trimming were computed from the DNA. This sample is represented by about 320,000 clones; over 90% of them were singletons. The ten top clones hold around 6% of the sample.

The germline V gene (reference sequence) supplies CDR1 LGHDT and CDR2 YNNKEL. V and J lose 11 bases and 1 base, and a span of 5 bases separates them. The CDR3 holds 10 amino acids from the cysteine to the phenylalanine. The kept DNA is CDR3 alone, 30 bases in frame from the first base. The source material was peripheral blood, sampled about 5 months after surgery. The sequence was collected from a boy younger than two with tuberous sclerosis and intractable seizures. The chain is encoded by TRBV3-1 (or the pseudogene TRBV3-2) joined to TRBJ1-1, with no reliable assignment of the D segment. The CDR3 reads as follows: CAAGNTEAFF. Here is the DNA: TGTGCCGCGGGGAACACTGAAGCTTTCTTT.